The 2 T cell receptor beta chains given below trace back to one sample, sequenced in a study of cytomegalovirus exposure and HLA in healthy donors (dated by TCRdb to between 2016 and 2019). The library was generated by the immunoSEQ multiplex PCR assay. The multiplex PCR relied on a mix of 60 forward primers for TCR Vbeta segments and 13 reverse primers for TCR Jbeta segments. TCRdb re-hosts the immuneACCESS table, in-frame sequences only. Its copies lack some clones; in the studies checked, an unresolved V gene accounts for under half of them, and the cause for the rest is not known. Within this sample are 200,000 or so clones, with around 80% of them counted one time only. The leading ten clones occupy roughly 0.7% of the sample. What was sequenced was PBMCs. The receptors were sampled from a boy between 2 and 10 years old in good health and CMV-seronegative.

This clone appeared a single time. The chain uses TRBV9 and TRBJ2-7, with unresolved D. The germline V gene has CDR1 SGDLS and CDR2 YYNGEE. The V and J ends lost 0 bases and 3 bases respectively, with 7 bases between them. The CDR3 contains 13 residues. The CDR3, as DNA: TGTGCCAGCAGCGTAGAACAGAACTACGAGCAGTACTTC. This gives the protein CASSVEQNYEQYF. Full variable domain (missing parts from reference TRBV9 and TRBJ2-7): DSGVTQTPKHLITATGQRVTLRCSPRSGDLSVYWYQQSLDQGLQFLIQYYNGEERAKGNILERFSAQQFPDLHSELNLSSLELGDSALYFCASSVEQNYEQYFGPGTRLTVT.

In nucleotides, the CDR3 is TGTGCCAGCAGCTTGGGGGGGACAGGCCCCTATCCACCCCTCCACTTT. The encoded protein is CASSLGGTGPYPPLHF. The chain is built from TRBV5-5 and TRBJ1-6, with 8 bases that match TRBD1. The ends lost 0 bases at V and 11 bases at J; junction bases unmatched: 10. In germline, CDR1 is SGHKS, CDR2 YYEKEE (reference sequence). The CDR3 runs 16 residues.